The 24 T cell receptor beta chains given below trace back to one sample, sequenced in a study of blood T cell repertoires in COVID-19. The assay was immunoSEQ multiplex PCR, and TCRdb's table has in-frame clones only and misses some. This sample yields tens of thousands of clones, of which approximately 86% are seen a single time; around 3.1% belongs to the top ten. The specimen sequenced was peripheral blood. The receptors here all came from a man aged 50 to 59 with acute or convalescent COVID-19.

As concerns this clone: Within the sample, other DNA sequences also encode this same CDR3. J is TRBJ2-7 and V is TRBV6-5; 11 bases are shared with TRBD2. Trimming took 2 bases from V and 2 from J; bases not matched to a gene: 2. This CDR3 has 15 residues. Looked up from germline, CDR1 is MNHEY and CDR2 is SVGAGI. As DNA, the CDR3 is TGTGCCAGCAGTTACAGTAGCGGGGGGGCCTACGAGCAGTACTTC. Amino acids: CASSYSSGGAYEQYF.

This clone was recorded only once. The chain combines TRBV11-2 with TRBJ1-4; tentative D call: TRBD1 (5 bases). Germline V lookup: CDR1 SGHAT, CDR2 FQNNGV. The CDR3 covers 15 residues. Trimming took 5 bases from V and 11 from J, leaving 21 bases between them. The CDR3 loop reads CASSPGDPGARKLFF. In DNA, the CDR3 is TGTGCCAGCAGCCCCGGAGATCCTGGGGCGAGGAAACTGTTTTTT. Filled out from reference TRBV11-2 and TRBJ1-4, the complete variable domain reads EAGVAQSPRYKIIEKRQSVAFWCNPISGHATLYWYQQILGQGPKLLIQFQNNGVVDDSQLPKDRFSAERLKGVDSTLKIQPAKLEDSAVYLCASSPGDPGARKLFFGSGTQLSVL.

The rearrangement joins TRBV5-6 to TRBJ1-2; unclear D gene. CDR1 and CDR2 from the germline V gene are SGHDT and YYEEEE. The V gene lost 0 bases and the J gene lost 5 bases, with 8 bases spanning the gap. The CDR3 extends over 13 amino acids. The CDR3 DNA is TGTGCCAGCAGCTTGGACACAGCTTATGGCTACACCTTC. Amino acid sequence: CASSLDTAYGYTF.

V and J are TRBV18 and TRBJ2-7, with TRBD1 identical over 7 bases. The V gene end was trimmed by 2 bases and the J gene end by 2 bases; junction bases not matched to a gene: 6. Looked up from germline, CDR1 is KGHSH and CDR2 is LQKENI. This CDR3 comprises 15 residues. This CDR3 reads CASSPFTGDAYEQYF. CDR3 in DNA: TGTGCCAGCTCACCATTCACAGGGGATGCCTACGAGCAGTACTTC.

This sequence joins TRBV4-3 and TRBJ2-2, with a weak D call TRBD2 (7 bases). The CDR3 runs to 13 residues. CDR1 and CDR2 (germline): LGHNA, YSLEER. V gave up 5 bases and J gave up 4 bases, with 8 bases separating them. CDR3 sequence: CASSRGGTGELFF. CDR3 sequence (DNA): TGCGCCAGCAGCAGGGGGGGCACCGGGGAGCTGTTTTTT.

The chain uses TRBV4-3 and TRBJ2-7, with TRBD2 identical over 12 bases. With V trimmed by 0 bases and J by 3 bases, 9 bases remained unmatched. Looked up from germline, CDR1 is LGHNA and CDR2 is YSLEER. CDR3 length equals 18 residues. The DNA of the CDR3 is TGCGCCAGCAGCCAAGATAGGGGGACGACTAGCGGGAGCTACGAGCAGTACTTC. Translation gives CASSQDRGTTSGSYEQYF.

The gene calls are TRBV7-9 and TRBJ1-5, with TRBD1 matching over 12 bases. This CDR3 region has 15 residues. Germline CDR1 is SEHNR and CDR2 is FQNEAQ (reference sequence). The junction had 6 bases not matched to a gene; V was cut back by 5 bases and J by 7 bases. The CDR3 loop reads CASSQGQGAWQPQHF. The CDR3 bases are TGTGCCAGCAGCCAGGGACAGGGGGCATGGCAGCCCCAGCATTTT.

The CDR3 protein is CASTRRTGGFQETQYF. Written as DNA, the CDR3 is TGTGCCAGTACGCGGAGGACAGGGGGTTTCCAAGAGACCCAGTACTTC. The rearrangement uses TRBV19 and TRBJ2-5; 10 bases line up with TRBD1. The CDR3 consists of 16 residues. Germline V lookup: CDR1 LNHDA, CDR2 SQIVND (reference sequence). V lost 7 bases and J lost 1; bases outside the gene matches: 9.

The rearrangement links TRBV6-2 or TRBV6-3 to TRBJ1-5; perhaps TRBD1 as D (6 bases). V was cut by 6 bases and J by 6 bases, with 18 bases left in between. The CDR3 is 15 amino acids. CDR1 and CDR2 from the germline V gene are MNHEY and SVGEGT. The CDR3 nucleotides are TGTGCCAGCAGCCTACACTCATCACAGGGTCAGCCCCAGCATTTT. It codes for CASSLHSSQGQPQHF.

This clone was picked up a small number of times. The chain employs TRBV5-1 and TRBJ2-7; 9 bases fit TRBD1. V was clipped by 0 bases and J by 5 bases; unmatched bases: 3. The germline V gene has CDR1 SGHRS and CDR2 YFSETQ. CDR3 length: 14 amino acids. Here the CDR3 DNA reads TGCGCCAGCAGCTTGGGGGGGACAGGGAACGAGCAGTACTTC. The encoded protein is CASSLGGTGNEQYF.

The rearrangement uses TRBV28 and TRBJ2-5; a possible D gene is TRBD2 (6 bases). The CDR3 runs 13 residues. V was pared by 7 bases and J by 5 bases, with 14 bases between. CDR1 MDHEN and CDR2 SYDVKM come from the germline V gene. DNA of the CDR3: TGTGCCAGCACCCCTGGAGGGTCGGAGACCCAGTACTTC. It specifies CASTPGGSETQYF.

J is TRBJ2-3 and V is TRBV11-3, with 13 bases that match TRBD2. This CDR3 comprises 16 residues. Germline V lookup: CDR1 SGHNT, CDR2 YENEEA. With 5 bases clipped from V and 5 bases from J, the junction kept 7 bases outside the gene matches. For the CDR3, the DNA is TGTGCCAGCAGCCCCCGGACTAGCGGGAGTATAGATACGCAGTATTTT. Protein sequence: CASSPRTSGSIDTQYF.

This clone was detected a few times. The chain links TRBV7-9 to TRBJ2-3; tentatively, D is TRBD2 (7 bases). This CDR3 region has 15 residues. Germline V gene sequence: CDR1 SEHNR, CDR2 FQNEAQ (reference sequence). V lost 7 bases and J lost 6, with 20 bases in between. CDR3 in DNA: TGTGCCAGCAAGCAACCTTCGGGGGGCCTCGATACGCAGTATTTT. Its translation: CASKQPSGGLDTQYF.

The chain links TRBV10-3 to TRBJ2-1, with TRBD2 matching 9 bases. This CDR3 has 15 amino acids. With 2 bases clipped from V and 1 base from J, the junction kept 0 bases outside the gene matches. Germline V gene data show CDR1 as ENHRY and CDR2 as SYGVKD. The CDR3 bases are TGTGCCATCAGTGAGGGACTAGCGTCCTACAATGAGCAGTTCTTC. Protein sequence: CAISEGLASYNEQFF.

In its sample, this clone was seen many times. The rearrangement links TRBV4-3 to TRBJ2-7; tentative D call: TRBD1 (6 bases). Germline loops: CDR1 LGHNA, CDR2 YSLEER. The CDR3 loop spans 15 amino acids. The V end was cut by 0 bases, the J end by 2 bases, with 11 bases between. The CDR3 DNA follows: TGCGCCAGCAGCCAAGATGACGAGGGGGCCTACGAGCAGTACTTC. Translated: CASSQDDEGAYEQYF.

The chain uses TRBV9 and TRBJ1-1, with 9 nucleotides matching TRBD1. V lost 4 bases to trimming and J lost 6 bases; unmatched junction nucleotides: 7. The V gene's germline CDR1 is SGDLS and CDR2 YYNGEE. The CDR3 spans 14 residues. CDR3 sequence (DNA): TGTGCCAGCAGCAAGGACAGGGGTTCCTCTGAAGCTTTCTTT. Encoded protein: CASSKDRGSSEAFF.

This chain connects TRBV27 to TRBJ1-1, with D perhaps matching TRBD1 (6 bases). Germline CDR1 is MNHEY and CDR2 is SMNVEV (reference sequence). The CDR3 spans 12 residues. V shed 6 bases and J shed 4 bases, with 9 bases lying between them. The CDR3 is CASSKGGTEAFF. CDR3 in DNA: TGTGCCAGCAGCAAAGGGGGCACTGAAGCTTTCTTT.

The CDR3 nucleotides are TGTGCCACCAGTGACAGTAGCGGGGGCGCCTACTCCTACAATGAGCAGTTCTTC. It specifies CATSDSSGGAYSYNEQFF. The chain employs TRBV24-1 and TRBJ2-1; 9 positions agree with TRBD2. The CDR3 extends over 18 amino acids. Per the germline V gene, CDR1 is KGHDR and CDR2 is SFDVKD. Trimming at V came to 4 bases and at J to 0 bases, leaving 9 bases not matched to a gene.

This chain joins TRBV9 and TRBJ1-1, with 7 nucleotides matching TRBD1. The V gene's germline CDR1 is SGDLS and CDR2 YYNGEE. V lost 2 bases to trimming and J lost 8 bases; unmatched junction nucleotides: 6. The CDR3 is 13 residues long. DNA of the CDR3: TGTGCCAGCAGCGTTACAGGGGATTCCGAAGCTTTCTTT. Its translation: CASSVTGDSEAFF. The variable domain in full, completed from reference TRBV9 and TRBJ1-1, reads DSGVTQTPKHLITATGQRVTLRCSPRSGDLSVYWYQQSLDQGLQFLIQYYNGEERAKGNILERFSAQQFPDLHSELNLSSLELGDSALYFCASSVTGDSEAFFGQGTRLTVV.

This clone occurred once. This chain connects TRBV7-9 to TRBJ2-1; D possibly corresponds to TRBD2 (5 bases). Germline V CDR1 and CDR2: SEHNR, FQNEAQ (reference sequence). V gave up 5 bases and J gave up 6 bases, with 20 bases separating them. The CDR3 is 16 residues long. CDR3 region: CASSLEGKRVGNEQFF. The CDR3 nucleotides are TGTGCCAGCAGCCTTGAAGGGAAGAGGGTGGGCAATGAGCAGTTCTTC.

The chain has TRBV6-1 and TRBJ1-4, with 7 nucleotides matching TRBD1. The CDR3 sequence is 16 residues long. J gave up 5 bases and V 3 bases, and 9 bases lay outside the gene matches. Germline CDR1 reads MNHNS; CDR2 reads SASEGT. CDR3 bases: TGTGCCAGCAGTGAGACCAGGGACAGTCAGAATGAAAAACTGTTTTTT. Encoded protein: CASSETRDSQNEKLFF.

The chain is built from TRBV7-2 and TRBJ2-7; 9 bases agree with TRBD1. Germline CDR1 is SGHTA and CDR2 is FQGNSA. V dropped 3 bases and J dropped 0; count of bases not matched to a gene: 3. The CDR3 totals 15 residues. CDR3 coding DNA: TGTGCCAGCAGCTTTACAGGGGGCGGCTCCTACGAGCAGTACTTC. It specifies CASSFTGGGSYEQYF. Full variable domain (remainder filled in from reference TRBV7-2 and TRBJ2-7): GAGVSQSPSNKVTEKGKDVELRCDPISGHTALYWYRQSLGQGLEFLIYFQGNSAPDKSGLPSDRFSAERTGGSVSTLTIQRTQQEDSAVYLCASSFTGGGSYEQYFGPGTRLTVT.

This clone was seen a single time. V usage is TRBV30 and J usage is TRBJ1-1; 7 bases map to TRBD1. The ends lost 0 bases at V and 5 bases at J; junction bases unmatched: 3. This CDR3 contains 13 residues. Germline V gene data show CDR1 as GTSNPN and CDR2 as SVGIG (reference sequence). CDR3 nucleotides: TGTGCCTGGAGTGTACAGACAGGGACTGAAGCTTTCTTT. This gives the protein CAWSVQTGTEAFF. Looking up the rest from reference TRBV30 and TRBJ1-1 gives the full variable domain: SQTIHQWPATLVQPVGSPLSLECTVEGTSNPNLYWYRQAAGRGLQLLFYSVGIGQISSEVPQNLSASRPQDRQFILSSKKLLLSDSGFYLCAWSVQTGTEAFFGQGTRLTVV.

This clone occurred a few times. The CDR3 region is CASSYSVAGDEQFF. The CDR3 DNA sequence: TGTGCCAGCAGTTACTCGGTTGCGGGGGATGAGCAGTTCTTC. The chain is built from TRBV6-2 or TRBV6-3 and TRBJ2-1; 7 nucleotides match TRBD2. This CDR3 has 14 amino acids. J was trimmed by 8 bases and V by 0 bases; bases with no gene match: 4. CDR1 is MNHEY, CDR2 SVGEGT, per germline.